The present entry profiles one T cell receptor (beta chain) with its context. Germline values: CDR1 SEHNR, CDR2 FQNEAQ (reference sequence). With V trimmed by 6 bases and J by 5 bases, 12 bases remained unmatched. The CDR3 is 16 amino acids. This sample is part of a study of identical twins' blood T cells. From the 5' RACE reads, TCRdb called clonotypes with MiXCR, one entry per CDR3 protein. The sample holds fewer than 450,000 distinct CDR3 sequences, 28% seen once. The clonotype was recovered from a woman aged 18 to 55 in good health. The chain carries TRBV7-9 and TRBJ2-2; TRBD2 agrees at 7 bases. The sample comprised PBMCs. DNA of the CDR3: TGTGCCAGCAGTCACCTTGCGGCGGGAGAAACCGGGGAGCTGTTTTTT. This encodes CASSHLAAGETGELFF. Full variable domain (remainder filled in from reference TRBV7-9 and TRBJ2-2): DTGVSQNPRHKITKRGQNVTFRCDPISEHNRLYWYRQTLGQGPEFLTYFQNEAQLEKSRLLSDRFSAERPKGSFSTLEIQRTEQGDSAMYLCASSHLAAGETGELFFGEGSRLTVL.